Sequencing of this T cell receptor (beta chain) was carried out in a study of shared clonotypes between healthy human individuals. V dropped 8 bases and J dropped 7 bases, with 12 bases sitting between them. The V gene's germline CDR1 is LNHDA and CDR2 SQIVND (reference sequence). This CDR3 has 12 residues. The protocol was immunoSEQ multiplex PCR, while the TCRdb copy is restricted to in-frame clones and leaves out a portion. Of 2.5 million or so clones listed, around nine tenths are singletons. The specimen was naive CD4+ T cells sorted from blood. Described subset: CD45RA+ positively selected. V gene TRBV19 combines with J gene TRBJ1-5; D ambiguous. The clonotype originates from a man between 18 and 29 years old in good health. CDR3 sequence (DNA): TGTGCCAGTTCCCCCGCGGGACAGCCCCAGCATTTT. Residues: CASSPAGQPQHF.